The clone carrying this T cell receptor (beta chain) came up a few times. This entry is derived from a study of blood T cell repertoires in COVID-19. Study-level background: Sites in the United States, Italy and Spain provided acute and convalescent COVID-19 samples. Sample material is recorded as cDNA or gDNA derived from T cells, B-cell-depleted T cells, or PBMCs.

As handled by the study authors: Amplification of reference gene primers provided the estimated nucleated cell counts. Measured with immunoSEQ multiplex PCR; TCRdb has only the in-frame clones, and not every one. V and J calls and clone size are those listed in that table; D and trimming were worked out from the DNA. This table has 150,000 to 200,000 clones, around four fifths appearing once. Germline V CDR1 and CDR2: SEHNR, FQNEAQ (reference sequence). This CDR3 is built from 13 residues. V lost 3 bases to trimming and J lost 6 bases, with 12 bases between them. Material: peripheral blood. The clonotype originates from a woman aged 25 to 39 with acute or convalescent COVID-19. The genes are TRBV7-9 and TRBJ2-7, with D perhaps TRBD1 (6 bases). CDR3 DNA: TGTGCCAGCAGCTTCTCGCAACAGGGCGAGCAGTACTTC. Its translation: CASSFSQQGEQYF.